The clone carrying this TCR beta chain was seen repeatedly, ten times or more. Its antigen is as yet unknown. The data derive from a study of T cell repertoires in cytomegalovirus infection. Study-wide points: Identification of carriers of CMV plus the relevant HLA was achieved through cumulative public TCR beta family frequency.

TCRdb reprocessed the reads with MiXCR, giving one entry per CDR3 protein. The sample lists 600,000 to 800,000 distinct CDR3 sequences, 24% occurring once. With 6 bases removed from V and 3 bases from J, the gap between germline ends came to 11 bases. The CDR3 length is 14 residues. Germline V gene sequence: CDR1 MNHNS, CDR2 SASEGT. The sequenced sample consisted of CD8+ T cells from PBMCs. The TCR originated in a human donor in good health (CMV status not recorded). Some clones in this sample may be carry-over from other donors' samples. The J gene is TRBJ2-2, the V gene TRBV6-1, with a possible D match to TRBD2 (6 bases). In DNA form, the CDR3 reads TGTGCCAGCAGGAGTCGGGAGTACACCGGGGAGCTGTTTTTT. Translated: CASRSREYTGELFF.